The rows below give T cell receptor beta chains drawn from one sample of a study of shared clonotypes between healthy human individuals. Profiled with immunoSEQ multiplex PCR; TCRdb holds only in-frame clones, not every one. This table holds about 960,000 clones, around 80% found once. Sequenced sample: memory CD4+ T cells sorted from blood. These receptors all stem from a man between 18 and 29 years old in good health. Each CDR3 is given with its conserved first and last residue. Each record gives: CDR3 protein, J gene, V gene.

CASSLGVRETQYF TRBJ2-5 TRBV11-2
CAWSVRGSGGRETQYF TRBJ2-5 TRBV30
CSVLPYSRGEKLFF TRBJ1-4 TRBV29-1
CASSLGDRDDTQYF TRBJ2-3 TRBV11-3
CASKGTGKNNSPLHF TRBJ1-6 TRBV6-5
CAWSVTSGRSETQYF TRBJ2-5 TRBV30
CASSQRTGDYGYTF TRBJ1-2 TRBV5-4
CASSYSGYSYEQYF TRBJ2-7 TRBV6-6
CASSLGLAKLSYNEQFF TRBJ2-1 TRBV27
CASGRTNTYEQYF TRBJ2-7 TRBV6-5
CASSPSDRTYEQYF TRBJ2-7 TRBV27
CATKPGLSYEQYF TRBJ2-7 TRBV2
CASGLVGGGWFSYNEQFF TRBJ2-1 TRBV12-5
CASGTTGNSGYTF TRBJ1-2 TRBV6-5
CASSSLLAGVGEQYF TRBJ2-7 TRBV7-2
CSAIGSTGYTF TRBJ1-2 TRBV20-1
CASSLVGQAARF TRBJ1-2 TRBV7-9
CASSEGNTEAFF TRBJ1-1 TRBV2
CASSESWTQPGQFF TRBJ2-1 TRBV10-1
CASSFRDYTDTQYF TRBJ2-3 TRBV11-3
CASSLREGGSYEQYF TRBJ2-7 TRBV27
CSVGRGDYGYTF TRBJ1-2 TRBV29-1
CASLRLAGGLTGELFF TRBJ2-2 TRBV2
CASSPGQPHYGYTF TRBJ1-2 TRBV9
CASSHNSIRLGLAGVHEQYF TRBJ2-7 TRBV27
CAWSVPLGVSPLHF TRBJ1-6 TRBV30
CSARPYDTQYF TRBJ2-3 TRBV20-1
CATSRGDRVYGYTF TRBJ1-2 TRBV15
CASSPLGRADTQYF TRBJ2-3 TRBV18
CSVEGGPNEKLFF TRBJ1-4 TRBV29-1
CASSLYGTGNGELFF TRBJ2-2 TRBV28
CASSRGIGTQYF TRBJ2-5 TRBV28
CASSPRKNTDTQYF TRBJ2-3 TRBV7-2
CASTSGQGIQPQHF TRBJ1-5 TRBV28
CASSASSGSNHEQYF TRBJ2-7 TRBV5-1
CASSLQRPTGELFF TRBJ2-2 TRBV27
CASSLGSGVETQYF TRBJ2-5 TRBV7-2
CASSYLRQGIKDGYTF TRBJ1-2 TRBV25-1
CASSRDSRYNEQFF TRBJ2-1 TRBV27
CAWSAPRGDGSPLHF TRBJ1-6 TRBV30
CASSTDRVGNEQYF TRBJ2-7 TRBV18
CASTQGGSTNEKLFF TRBJ1-4 TRBV28
CAWNGGVRNEQFF TRBJ2-1 TRBV30
CASSSGLAGTDTQYF TRBJ2-3 TRBV13
CASSPWRVGNSPLHF TRBJ1-6 TRBV18
CASRQGQANQPQHF TRBJ1-5 TRBV6-1
CASSASGSSQETQYF TRBJ2-5 TRBV9
CASSSPWGRTSTDTQYF TRBJ2-3 TRBV21-1
CASSQTGDNQPQHF TRBJ1-5 TRBV5-1